This T cell receptor (beta chain) was captured in a study of siplizumab effects on memory and regulatory T cells. Per individual sample, 95,000 to 100,000 TCR templates were assayed. Produced via immunoSEQ multiplex PCR; TCRdb's table is partial and in-frame only. The sample includes about 99,000 clones, 93% of them seen just once. For this clone: What it binds is not known.

Study-wide results and limits: Proliferating Tregs' suppressive function in siplizumab cultures went unconfirmed. Siplizumab led to significantly less abundant alloreactive sequences that could be traced back to unstimulated CD4+ memory cells. Naive T cells, seemingly more diverse than memory cells, seemed major alloresponse contributors.

The sample comprised Tregs sorted from blood. The source is a human donor in good health.

CDR3 sequence: CASSLLGRTGELFF. The CDR3 DNA reads TGTGCCAGTAGCCTCCTGGGTAGGACCGGGGAGCTGTTTTTT. The chain carries TRBV19 and TRBJ2-2, with D unclear. The CDR3 extends over 14 amino acids. In germline, CDR1 is LNHDA, CDR2 SQIVND (reference sequence). The germline V and J ends were trimmed by 6 bases and 5 bases, with 13 bases remaining between them.